These 16 T cell receptor beta chains were all obtained from the same sample, sequenced in a study of T-cell memory formation after mild COVID-19. TCRdb processed the 5' RACE reads anew with MiXCR; each CDR3 protein has one entry. The sample lists under 450,000 distinct CDR3 sequences; under 15% were seen once. What was sequenced was PBMCs or a T cell subset sorted from them (not recorded which). These receptor sequences come from a man aged 18 to 30 who had mild COVID-19 (a few samples of this study predate the infection). Cell type and time point are not known.

This clonotype was seen more than once but under ten times. J is TRBJ1-1 and V is TRBV5-1, with 9 bases identical to TRBD1. CDR1 and CDR2 from the germline V gene are SGHRS and YFSETQ. The CDR3 has 13 residues. The V gene end was trimmed by 5 bases and the J gene end by 6 bases; junction bases not matched to a gene: 5. In nucleotides, the CDR3 is TGCGCCAGCAGGGCCGGGACAGGGCCTGAAGCTTTCTTT. Its protein is CASRAGTGPEAFF.

The chain uses TRBV20-1 and TRBJ2-1; 10 nucleotides line up with TRBD1. V was pared by 0 bases and J by 3 bases, with 5 bases of the junction left unmatched. Germline assignment: CDR1 DFQATT and CDR2 SNEGSKA (reference sequence). The CDR3 totals 16 residues. CDR3 region: CSARDSRTGGYNEQFF. The CDR3 bases are TGCAGTGCTAGAGATTCCAGGACAGGGGGCTACAATGAGCAGTTCTTC.

The V call is TRBV10-3, the J call TRBJ1-2; unclear D gene. This CDR3 spans 15 amino acids. The V end was cut by 2 bases, the J end by 8 bases, with 18 bases between. CDR1 ENHRY and CDR2 SYGVKD come from the germline V gene. The CDR3 region is CAISEPGSGDGGYTF. The CDR3 nucleotides are TGTGCCATCAGTGAGCCTGGTAGTGGGGATGGGGGCTACACCTTC.

The chain carries TRBV4-2 and TRBJ2-3, with 12 bases that match TRBD2. Germline values: CDR1 LGHNA, CDR2 YNFKEQ. V shed 5 bases, J shed 3 bases, and the junction held 12 bases outside the gene matches. The CDR3 is 18 amino acids. In DNA, the CDR3 is TGTGCCAGCAGCGTAGGTCTAGCGGGGGGGCCGAAAACAGATACGCAGTATTTT. It codes for CASSVGLAGGPKTDTQYF.

The table lists this clonotype with a few counts. CDR3 sequence: CASSYTTGIDQPQHF. Here the CDR3 DNA reads TGTGCCAGCAGTTACACCACAGGGATAGATCAGCCCCAGCATTTT. The rearrangement uses TRBV6-5 and TRBJ1-5, with TRBD1 as a possible D gene (6 bases). Germline loops: CDR1 MNHEY, CDR2 SVGAGI. The CDR3 runs 15 residues. Trimming stripped 2 bases from V and 5 bases from J, with 13 bases between.

There are a few counts of this clonotype. The chain employs TRBV5-1 and TRBJ2-2, with unresolved D. Trimming shortened V by 0 bases and J by 0 bases, and 6 bases separated the two germline ends. Germline V gene lookup returns CDR1 SGHRS and CDR2 YFSETQ. This CDR3 spans 15 amino acids. CDR3 sequence reads: CASSLDSSNTGELFF. The CDR3 DNA follows: TGCGCCAGCAGCTTGGACAGTTCGAACACCGGGGAGCTGTTTTTT.

At least ten counts were recorded for this clonotype. V and J are TRBV20-1 and TRBJ1-3; 7 positions agree with TRBD1. CDR1 is DFQATT and CDR2 is SNEGSKA in the germline V gene (reference sequence). This CDR3 has 15 amino acids. Trimming removed 3 bases from V and 2 bases from J; junction bases left unmatched: 7. The CDR3 protein is CSARVTTGAGNTIYF. CDR3 coding DNA: TGCAGTGCTAGGGTTACCACAGGGGCTGGAAACACCATATATTTT.

The J gene is TRBJ2-1, the V gene TRBV6-2 or TRBV6-3; 12 bases fit TRBD2. With V trimmed by 5 bases and J by 4 bases, 9 bases remained unmatched. Per germline, CDR1 MNHEY and CDR2 SVGEGT. CDR3 length: 17 residues. The CDR3 region has the DNA TGTGCCAGCAGTCCCCTAGCGGGGGGGCCTACATACAATGAGCAGTTCTTC. Translation: CASSPLAGGPTYNEQFF.

The rearrangement joins TRBV24-1 to TRBJ2-3; 11 bases match TRBD1. Germline V gene data show CDR1 as KGHDR and CDR2 as SFDVKD. The V gene end was trimmed by 3 bases and the J gene end by 5 bases; junction bases not matched to a gene: 3. The CDR3 contains 15 residues. Here the CDR3 reads CATSDGQGAIDTQYF. CDR3 coding DNA: TGTGCCACCAGTGATGGACAGGGGGCTATAGATACGCAGTATTTT.

V gene TRBV5-6 combines with J gene TRBJ2-7; a weak D match, TRBD1 (5 bases). The CDR3 is 13 amino acids. The germline CDR1 and CDR2 sequences are SGHDT and YYEEEE. Trimming took off 3 bases at V and 3 bases at J, with 10 bases between the two ends. CDR3 bases: TGTGCCAGCAGCTGGGGCTACTTCTACGAGCAGTACGTC. This sequence encodes CASSWGYFYEQYV.

The V gene is TRBV11-2, the J gene TRBJ1-1, with D unresolved. The CDR3 contains 12 residues. V was shortened by 5 bases and J by 11 bases, with 15 bases between the two germline ends. The germline V gene encodes CDR1 SGHAT and CDR2 FQNNGV. The CDR3 loop reads CASSDRAPWAFF. CDR3 in DNA: TGTGCCAGCAGCGATCGGGCACCCTGGGCTTTCTTT.

This rearrangement joins TRBV7-3 to TRBJ1-1; D remains ambiguous. The CDR3 loop spans 12 amino acids. The germline CDR1 and CDR2 sequences are SGHTA and FQGTGA. Between the trimmed V and J ends, which lost 5 bases and 4 bases, there was a span of 8 bases. This CDR3 reads CASSGMFTEAFF. DNA for the CDR3: TGTGCCAGCAGCGGAATGTTCACTGAAGCTTTCTTT.

This clonotype showed up many times. J is TRBJ2-2 and V is TRBV7-3; 9 bases agree with TRBD2. V trimming: 5 bases; J trimming: 4 bases; junction bases outside the gene matches: 5. Germline CDR1 reads SGHTA; CDR2 reads FQGTGA. This CDR3 contains 15 residues. The DNA of the CDR3 is TGTGCCAGCAGCATACCACTAGCGGGCACCGGGGAGCTGTTTTTT. It encodes CASSIPLAGTGELFF.

This clonotype showed up just a few times. The genes are TRBV2 and TRBJ2-3; a possible D gene is TRBD2 (5 bases). V was trimmed by 7 bases and J by 6 bases, leaving 14 bases between them. The CDR3 spans 13 residues. Per the germline V gene, CDR1 is SNHLY and CDR2 is FYNNEI. The CDR3 sequence is CASNSIPGDTQYF. The CDR3 nucleotides read TGTGCCAGCAACTCCATCCCGGGGGATACGCAGTATTTT.

This chain joins TRBV2 and TRBJ2-3, with 7 bases fitting TRBD1. The junction had 6 bases not matched to a gene; V was cut back by 7 bases and J by 2 bases. This CDR3 has 14 residues. Germline values: CDR1 SNHLY, CDR2 FYNNEI. The DNA of the CDR3 is TGTGCCAGCAATCGGGACAGCTTCACAGATACGCAGTATTTT. This sequence encodes CASNRDSFTDTQYF.

The chain employs TRBV12-3 or TRBV12-4 and TRBJ1-2, with D unclear. The CDR3 length is 15 residues. The V and J ends lost 3 bases and 0 bases respectively, with 11 bases between them. CDR3 coding DNA: TGTGCCAGCAGTTTTGGCCCGTTGGCTAACTATGGCTACACCTTC. Its protein product is CASSFGPLANYGYTF.